Listed below are T cell receptor beta chains from one sample, sequenced in a study of early T cells in non-severe SARS-CoV-2 infection. TCRdb ran MiXCR on the 5' RACE reads and lists one entry per CDR3 protein. Among 35,000 to 55,000 distinct CDR3 sequences listed, 20% to 25% were seen once. The sample consisted of whole blood, taken at baseline. Source of these receptors: an adult who was a healthcare worker with PCR-confirmed SARS-CoV-2 infection or an uninfected control (not recorded which). Each CDR3 is given with its conserved first and last residue. A D gene is named only where the DNA matches it firmly. Some rows mark clone size as missing; the rest say once, few, many or name a class of expanded clone.

j_call: TRBJ2-3
d_call: NA
clone_size: few
v_call: TRBV2
cdr3_length: 18
cdr3_nt: TGTGCCAGCAGTGACGCAGTCAGGCTAAAACCTAGCACAGATACGCAGTATTTT
cdr3_aa: CASSDAVRLKPSTDTQYF

j_call: TRBJ2-7
d_call: NA
clone_size: medium-sized
v_call: TRBV6-6
cdr3_length: 16
cdr3_nt: TGTGCCAGCAGTTACCCTATCCCGGGCGTCTCCTACGAGCAGTACTTC
cdr3_aa: CASSYPIPGVSYEQYF

j_call: TRBJ1-5
d_call: NA
clone_size: medium-sized
v_call: TRBV6-1
cdr3_length: 17
cdr3_nt: TGTGCCAGCAGTGACCCCCTACCTTCTAGGAGCAATCAGCCCCAGCATTTT
cdr3_aa: CASSDPLPSRSNQPQHF

j_call: TRBJ1-6
d_call: NA
clone_size: NA
v_call: TRBV18
cdr3_length: 14
cdr3_nt: TGTGCCAGCTCACCTTCGGGGGCTAATTCACCCCTCCACTTT
cdr3_aa: CASSPSGANSPLHF

j_call: TRBJ2-3
d_call: NA
clone_size: NA
v_call: TRBV2
cdr3_length: 13
cdr3_nt: TGTGCCAGCACCCGAATGGGGGCGGATACGCAGTATTTT
cdr3_aa: CASTRMGADTQYF

j_call: TRBJ2-7
d_call: TRBD1
clone_size: NA
v_call: TRBV29-1
cdr3_length: 14
cdr3_nt: TGCAGCGTTACCGACAGGGCCAGCTCCTACGAGCAGTACTTC
cdr3_aa: CSVTDRASSYEQYF

j_call: TRBJ1-4
d_call: TRBD1
clone_size: NA
v_call: TRBV12-3/TRBV12-4
cdr3_length: 15
cdr3_nt: TGTGCCAGCAGCTTGGGACAGGGTTTAAGTGAAAAACTGTTTTTT
cdr3_aa: CASSLGQGLSEKLFF

j_call: TRBJ2-5
d_call: TRBD2
clone_size: few
v_call: TRBV7-2
cdr3_length: 15
cdr3_nt: TGTGCCAGCAGCTTGAATAGCGGGGGGGAAGAGACCCAGTACTTC
cdr3_aa: CASSLNSGGEETQYF

j_call: TRBJ1-2
d_call: TRBD1
clone_size: many
v_call: TRBV7-6
cdr3_length: 16
cdr3_nt: TGTGCCAGCAGCCCAGCCCCTGGGACAGGGGGGTATGGCTACACCTTC
cdr3_aa: CASSPAPGTGGYGYTF

j_call: TRBJ1-2
d_call: TRBD1
clone_size: NA
v_call: TRBV12-3/TRBV12-4
cdr3_length: 15
cdr3_nt: TGTGCCAGCAGTTTGGACAGGGGGACGGTGTATGGCTACACCTTC
cdr3_aa: CASSLDRGTVYGYTF

j_call: TRBJ2-5
d_call: TRBD1
clone_size: NA
v_call: TRBV7-2
cdr3_length: 17
cdr3_nt: TGTGCCAGCACCCTTCAATATCCGGGACAGCAAGAAGAGACCCAGTACTTC
cdr3_aa: CASTLQYPGQQEETQYF

j_call: TRBJ2-7
d_call: TRBD1
clone_size: many
v_call: TRBV30
cdr3_length: 15
cdr3_nt: TGTGCCTGGAGTTTAATTCTGGGACAGGGTATGGAGCAGTACTTC
cdr3_aa: CAWSLILGQGMEQYF